This paragraph covers one T cell receptor beta chain sequence. The data belong to a study of blood T cell repertoires in COVID-19. At the level of the study: Donors in the United States, Italy and Spain gave samples during acute or convalescent COVID-19. Sample material is recorded as cDNA or gDNA derived from T cells, B-cell-depleted T cells, or PBMCs.

This CDR3 spans 14 amino acids. Germline CDR1 is LGHDT and CDR2 is YNNKEL (reference sequence). V was clipped by 1 base and J by 3 bases, with 10 bases between them. Seattle researchers signed up patients amid active infection and tracked them longitudinally. This table comes from immunoSEQ multiplex PCR, and its TCRdb copy is limited to in-frame clones, with some not included. The sample consists of about 170,000 clones, roughly 88% of them appearing once. The J gene is TRBJ2-7, the V gene TRBV3-1 (or the pseudogene TRBV3-2), with D maybe TRBD1 (6 bases). The clonotype was recovered from a man younger than 30 with COVID-19, enrolled during active disease. The sequencing sample was made of peripheral blood. CDR3 bases: TGTGCCAGCAGCCAAGTAGCCAGGGGCTACGAGCAGTACTTC. It codes for CASSQVARGYEQYF.